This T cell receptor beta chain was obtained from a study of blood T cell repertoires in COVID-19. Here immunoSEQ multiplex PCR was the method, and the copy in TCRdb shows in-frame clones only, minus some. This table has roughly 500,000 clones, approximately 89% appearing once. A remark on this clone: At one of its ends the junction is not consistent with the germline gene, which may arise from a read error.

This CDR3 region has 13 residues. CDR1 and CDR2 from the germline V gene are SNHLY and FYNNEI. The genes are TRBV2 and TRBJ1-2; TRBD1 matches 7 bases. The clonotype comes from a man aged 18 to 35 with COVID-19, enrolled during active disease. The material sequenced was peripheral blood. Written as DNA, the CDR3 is TGTGCCAGCGGTGAGGGGGCGCCCTATGGCTACACCTTC. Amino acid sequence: CASGEGAPYGYTF.